These 9 T cell receptor beta chains originate from one sample sequenced in a study of metastatic and nonmetastatic thyroid tumors. Patients underwent thyroid surgery, and none had received any treatment before it. TCRdb called clones again from the PCR reads with MiXCR. The data hold more than 90,000 clones, with 9.5% to 15% observed a single time. Sequencing input: blood. These receptors were taken from a female donor with papillary thyroid cancer or a benign thyroid nodule (not recorded which). Some clones in this sample may be carry-over from other donors' samples.

At least ten counts were recorded for this clone. The genes are TRBV6-1 and TRBJ2-5; D might be TRBD2 (8 bases). Trimming stripped 7 bases from V and 7 bases from J, with 19 bases between. The CDR3 sequence is 14 residues long. The germline CDR1 and CDR2 sequences are MNHNS and SASEGT. The CDR3 DNA reads TGTGCCAGCATTCCCCCGGGAGGGGGCGTGACCCAGTACTTC. Translated, it gives CASIPPGGGVTQYF.

This sequence joins TRBV4-1 and TRBJ2-7; 7 bases are a match to TRBD2. Germline V lookup: CDR1 MGHRA, CDR2 YSYEKL. The CDR3 consists of 15 residues. J was trimmed by 3 bases and V by 1 base; bases with no gene match: 6. The DNA for the CDR3 is TGCGCCAGCAGCCAAGTAATAGGGGAGGGCTACGAGCAGTACTTC. The encoded protein is CASSQVIGEGYEQYF.

This clone has at least ten counts. The chain links TRBV4-2 to TRBJ2-1; D is unresolved. The germline V and J ends were trimmed by 2 bases and 9 bases, with 17 bases remaining between them. This CDR3 is 15 amino acids long. Germline CDR1 reads LGHNA; CDR2 reads YNFKEQ. The chain's CDR3 is CASSQTYKRYGEQFF. CDR3 bases: TGTGCCAGCAGCCAAACCTACAAACGGTACGGTGAGCAGTTCTTC.

J is TRBJ2-7 and V is TRBV13; possible D gene TRBD2, 7 bases. Germline CDR1 reads PRHDT; CDR2 reads FYEKMQ (reference sequence). V shed 5 bases and J shed 0 bases, with 26 bases lying between them. The CDR3 runs to 19 residues. The CDR3 DNA follows: TGTGCCAGCAGCCACCAGGGGCTTCTGCTAGCGGTAATCTCCTACGAGCAGTACTTC. As protein: CASSHQGLLLAVISYEQYF.

This clone was picked up many times. The J gene is TRBJ1-2, the V gene TRBV4-2; D is undetermined. The CDR3 covers 14 residues. In germline, CDR1 is LGHNA, CDR2 YNFKEQ. Between the trimmed V and J ends, which lost 0 bases and 4 bases, there was a span of 9 bases. The CDR3 bases are TGTGCCAGCAGCCAAGATTCCCGGAGCTATGGCTACACCTTC. Its protein product is CASSQDSRSYGYTF.

The table lists this clone with many counts. The V and J genes are TRBV5-1 and TRBJ1-4; D is unresolved. The CDR3 is made up of 13 amino acids. The germline CDR1 and CDR2 sequences are SGHRS and YFSETQ. The V gene lost 0 bases and the J gene lost 7 bases, with 7 bases spanning the gap. The CDR3 region is CASSLAPGEKLFF. Written as DNA, the CDR3 is TGCGCCAGCAGCTTGGCTCCAGGTGAAAAACTGTTTTTT.

This clone appeared many times. The CDR3 reads CASSPGDRGTDTQYF. Here the CDR3 DNA reads TGTGCCAGCAGTCCGGGGGACAGGGGCACAGATACGCAGTATTTT. The V and J genes are TRBV28 and TRBJ2-3; 9 bases map to TRBD1. The V gene's germline CDR1 is MDHEN and CDR2 SYDVKM. The CDR3 runs to 15 residues. V dropped 5 bases and J dropped 1; count of bases not matched to a gene: 4. Together with reference TRBV28 and TRBJ2-3, the CDR3 gives the full variable domain: DVKVTQSSRYLVKRTGEKVFLECVQDMDHENMFWYRQDPGLGLRLIYFSYDVKMKEKGDIPEGYSVSREKKERFSLILESASTNQTSMYLCASSPGDRGTDTQYFGPGTRLTVL.

This clone showed up many times. This chain uses TRBV27 with TRBJ2-1; 13 bases are shared with TRBD2. V was pared by 3 bases and J by 8 bases, with 10 bases of the junction left unmatched. CDR3 length: 17 amino acids. Germline V gene sequence: CDR1 MNHEY, CDR2 SMNVEV (reference sequence). The CDR3: CASSLGLAGSAGDEQFF. CDR3 DNA: TGTGCCAGCAGTTTGGGACTAGCGGGATCGGCAGGCGATGAGCAGTTCTTC.

J is TRBJ1-5 and V is TRBV10-3, with D perhaps TRBD1 (5 bases). V gave up 2 bases and J gave up 5 bases, with 7 bases separating them. The germline CDR1 and CDR2 sequences are ENHRY and SYGVKD. This CDR3 has 13 amino acids. The CDR3 loop reads CAISERRDQPQHF. Written as DNA, the CDR3 is TGTGCCATCAGTGAGCGCAGGGATCAGCCCCAGCATTTT.